This T cell receptor (beta chain) was sequenced in a study of T cells expressing NK-cell markers. Across the whole study: From sorted CD3+CD56+NKG2C+, CD3+CD56+NKG2C- and CD3+CD56-NKG2C+ T cells came the TCR beta repertoires.

With respect to this clonotype: The antigen is not known.

Overall study results and limits: In about six donors, dominant NKG2C+ clonotypes were about 1.0-8% of CD8+ T cells. Expanded NKG2C+ T cell clones had unclear HCMV specificity.

Looked up from germline, CDR1 is MNHEY and CDR2 is SVGEGT. The CDR3 covers 15 residues. The authors made TCR beta cDNA libraries by 5'RACE template switching. This switching added a universal primer site and UMIs. For each CDR3 protein, TCRdb gives one entry from its re-call of the 5' RACE reads, without DNA. In total, the table holds almost 450,000 distinct CDR3 sequences. The chain has TRBV6-2 or TRBV6-3 and TRBJ2-2; TCRdb proposes TRBD1, but this gene call is untestable without DNA. Sequences were obtained from blood T cells: a sorted CD56 or NKG2C T cell subset, CD4+ or CD8+ T cells, or bulk PBMC T cells (not recorded which). This sequence originates from a woman aged 18-69 years in good health. The CDR3 reads CASRPGAVSTGELFF.